The next 20 T cell receptor beta chains were all read from a single sample in a study of CD8 T cells in Susac syndrome. RNA in amounts of roughly 0.5 to 1 ug was reverse transcribed with random hexamers. TCRdb re-analysed the immunoSEQ multiplex PCR reads in MiXCR, keeping a single row per CDR3 protein. The table records 65,000 to 90,000 distinct CDR3 sequences, 85% to 95% of them present only once. The sample was CD8+ T cells from PBMCs. Source of these receptors: a human donor with multiple sclerosis.

The chain combines TRBV29-1 with TRBJ1-2; D is unresolved. This CDR3 is 11 amino acids long. Trimming pared 7 bases from V and 8 bases from J, leaving 14 bases between. The germline CDR1 and CDR2 sequences are SQVTM and ANQGSEA. In DNA, the CDR3 is TGCAGCGCCTGGGCTGCAGCCGGCTACACCTTC. Its protein is CSAWAAAGYTF.

In nucleotides, the CDR3 is TGTGCCAGCTCACCACGACAGGGAGAGCAGTTCTTC. Encoded protein: CASSPRQGEQFF. The chain recombines TRBV18 with TRBJ2-1; TRBD1 matches 7 bases. From germline, CDR1 is KGHSH and CDR2 LQKENI. V was pared by 1 base and J by 10 bases, with 1 base of the junction left unmatched. The CDR3 totals 12 residues.

This chain links TRBV7-9 with TRBJ1-1; D is possibly TRBD1 (6 bases). Germline CDR1 is SEHNR and CDR2 is FQNEAQ (reference sequence). CDR3 length: 14 residues. Trimming shortened V by 6 bases and J by 0 bases, and 11 bases separated the two germline ends. DNA of the CDR3: TGTGCCAGCAGACCTACAGGGATGAACACTGAAGCTTTCTTT. Amino acids: CASRPTGMNTEAFF.

This clonotype was counted once. V usage is TRBV7-2 and J usage is TRBJ2-1; D possibly matches TRBD1 or TRBD2 (5 bases each). Trimming took 5 bases from V and 0 from J, leaving 17 bases between them. From germline, CDR1 is SGHTA and CDR2 FQGNSA. The CDR3 has 17 amino acids. CDR3 sequence: CASSPLLPGASYNEQFF. CDR3 coding DNA: TGTGCCAGCAGCCCCTTGTTACCCGGGGCCTCCTACAATGAGCAGTTCTTC.

The genes are TRBV23-1 and TRBJ2-7; the D gene is possibly TRBD2 (5 bases). TRBV23-1 is sorted into the ORF group, with uncertain function. The CDR3 consists of 16 residues. Trimming left V 0 bases short and J 3 bases short, with 15 bases between. The CDR3 region has the DNA TGCGCCAGCAGTCAATCAGGGAGAACACCTCTCTACGAGCAGTACTTC. Translating gives CASSQSGRTPLYEQYF.

The chain couples TRBV6-5 to TRBJ2-7; D possibly corresponds to TRBD1 (6 bases). The CDR3 has 12 residues. Looked up from germline, CDR1 is MNHEY and CDR2 is SVGAGI. V gave up 4 bases and J gave up 7 bases, with 11 bases separating them. CDR3 sequence: CASSFRGSEQYF. In nucleotides, the CDR3 is TGTGCCAGCAGTTTTAGGGGGTCGGAGCAGTACTTC.

This clonotype was seen once. This rearrangement joins TRBV6-2 or TRBV6-3 to TRBJ2-1; 8 bases fit TRBD1. Germline V lookup: CDR1 MNHEY, CDR2 SVGEGT. The V and J ends lost 10 bases and 0 bases, in that order; junction bases with no gene match: 8. The CDR3 sequence is 15 residues long. The CDR3 reads CAIDRGGDSYNEQFF. DNA for the CDR3: TGTGCCATTGACAGGGGCGGGGACTCCTACAATGAGCAGTTCTTC.

Comment on this clonotype: One junction end disagrees with the germline gene, perhaps due to a read error. The rearrangement uses TRBV7-7 and TRBJ2-2, with a possible D match to TRBD2 (6 bases). The CDR3 is made up of 14 amino acids. Per germline, CDR1 SSHAT and CDR2 FNYEAQ (reference sequence). CDR3 residues: CASSLLAGGGELFF. The DNA for the CDR3 is TGTGCTAGCAGCTTACTAGCTGGGGGCGGGGAGCTGTTTTTT.

This clonotype was recorded once. This sequence joins TRBV5-1 and TRBJ2-3, with D unclear. The V end was cut by 0 bases, the J end by 2 bases, with 19 bases between. CDR1 is SGHRS, CDR2 YFSETQ, per germline. This CDR3 is 18 amino acids long. This CDR3 is CASSLVAAALSSTDTQYF. The DNA for the CDR3 is TGCGCCAGCAGCTTGGTGGCGGCAGCGCTATCTTCCACAGATACGCAGTATTTT.

The chain employs TRBV7-8 and TRBJ2-5; 9 positions agree with TRBD1. Trimming took 7 bases from V and 4 from J; bases not matched to a gene: 19. CDR1 and CDR2 (germline): SGHVS, FQNEAQ. The CDR3 spans 18 residues. The CDR3 DNA reads TGTGCCAGCATATCCGGGACAGGGAAAGGGGATGAGAGAGAGACCCAGTACTTC. Protein product: CASISGTGKGDERETQYF. Based on the CDR3 plus reference TRBV7-8 and TRBJ2-5, the full variable domain is GAGVSQSPRYKVAKRGQDVALRCDPISGHVSLFWYQQALGQGPEFLTYFQNEAQLDKSGLPSDRFFAERPEGSVSTLKIQRTQQEDSAVYLCASISGTGKGDERETQYFGPGTRLLVL.

The genes are TRBV12-3 or TRBV12-4 and TRBJ2-1; tentatively, D is TRBD1 (5 bases). Trimming stripped 6 bases from V and 2 bases from J, with 20 bases between. The CDR3 covers 17 residues. The chain's CDR3 is CASSNPQGRPAYNEQFF. Here the CDR3 DNA reads TGTGCCAGCAGCAATCCCCAGGGTAGACCAGCCTACAATGAGCAGTTCTTC.

V gene TRBV18 combines with J gene TRBJ1-5, with TRBD1 as a possible D gene (6 bases). Trimming shortened V by 5 bases and J by 9 bases, and 20 bases separated the two germline ends. The CDR3 has 15 amino acids. CDR1 is KGHSH, CDR2 LQKENI, per germline. The DNA for the CDR3 is TGTGCCAGCTCAGAGTTACCGACAGGAGGTCGGCCCCAGCATTTT. Amino acids: CASSELPTGGRPQHF.

The V and J genes are TRBV9 and TRBJ2-5, with 10 bases lining up with TRBD2. The length of the CDR3 is 15 residues. Germline V CDR1 and CDR2: SGDLS, YYNGEE. The trim removed 5 bases at V and 1 base at J, leaving 5 bases unmatched. CDR3: CASSETSGLQETQYF. The CDR3, as DNA: TGTGCCAGCAGTGAGACTAGCGGGCTCCAAGAGACCCAGTACTTC.

The V gene is TRBV7-9, the J gene TRBJ1-1; D is uncertain. CDR1 is SEHNR, CDR2 FQNEAQ, per germline (reference sequence). The CDR3 has 12 amino acids. V was cut by 3 bases and J by 2 bases, with 4 bases left in between. CDR3 DNA: TGTGCCAGCAGCTTGGAAAACACTGAAGCTTTCTTT. This translates into CASSLENTEAFF.

The genes are TRBV28 and TRBJ2-5; TRBD2 matches at 7 bases. The CDR3 is 12 residues long. Germline V lookup: CDR1 MDHEN, CDR2 SYDVKM. V shed 8 bases and J 2 bases; nucleotides not matched to a gene: 2. For the CDR3, the DNA is TGTGCCAGCCTAGCGGCGCAAGAGACCCAGTACTTC. Translating it yields CASLAAQETQYF.

The V gene is TRBV14, the J gene TRBJ1-2, with D perhaps matching TRBD1 (5 bases). Germline CDR1 SGHDN, CDR2 FVKESK. The CDR3 spans 16 residues. V lost 1 base to trimming and J lost 1 base, with 13 bases between them. The CDR3 region is CASSQVDTPHNYGYTF. CDR3 bases: TGTGCCAGCAGCCAAGTGGACACCCCTCATAACTATGGCTACACCTTC.

Note on this clonotype: The germline gene is not matched at one end of the junction; a read error may be the cause. J is TRBJ1-2 and V is TRBV29-1; D gene uncertain. The CDR3 runs 11 residues. Germline V gene data show CDR1 as SQVTM and CDR2 as ANQGSEA. For the CDR3, the DNA is TGCAGCGTTGAGGTCAGGAGCGGCTCCACCTTC. It yields the protein CSVEVRSGSTF.

This chain connects TRBV19 to TRBJ1-5; D remains unclear. This CDR3 is 14 amino acids long. CDR1 and CDR2 from the germline V gene are LNHDA and SQIVND (reference sequence). Trimming removed 3 bases from V and 4 bases from J, with 10 bases in between. CDR3 sequence (DNA): TGTGCCAGTAGTATTAAACAAGTGAATCAGCCCCAGCATTTT. Residues: CASSIKQVNQPQHF.

The chain couples TRBV25-1 to TRBJ2-2; D is unresolved. Trimming removed 4 bases from V and 1 base from J, with 7 bases in between. The germline V gene has CDR1 MGHDK and CDR2 SYGVNS. CDR3 length: 14 residues. The CDR3 DNA is TGTGCCAGCAGTGTAACCCTGAACACCGGGGAGCTGTTTTTT. Translation gives CASSVTLNTGELFF.

This chain joins TRBV27 and TRBJ2-7; tentative D call: TRBD1 (5 bases). V was shortened by 6 bases and J by 4 bases, with 19 bases between the two germline ends. The CDR3 spans 15 residues. The germline V gene encodes CDR1 MNHEY and CDR2 SMNVEV (reference sequence). CDR3 sequence: CASRGLKGEGYEQYF. The CDR3, as DNA: TGTGCCAGCAGAGGGCTTAAAGGGGAAGGTTACGAGCAGTACTTC.